The next 26 T cell receptor beta chains were all read from a single sample in a study of blood T cells in healthy people across ages. A second roughly 7 to 12 cycle PCR used barcoded and J-beta primers. TCRdb redid the calling of the 5' RACE reads with MiXCR, one entry per CDR3 protein. This table holds 550,000 to 700,000 distinct CDR3 sequences, 27% found once. Sequenced: blood. These receptors were obtained from a woman aged 70-85 years in good health.

This clonotype was detected a few times. This chain links TRBV5-1 with TRBJ2-5; TRBD2 aligns across 7 bases. The CDR3 is 13 residues long. In germline, CDR1 is SGHRS, CDR2 YFSETQ. V was clipped by 1 base and J by 5 bases; unmatched bases: 2. CDR3 coding DNA: TGCGCCAGCAGCTTGTTACTAGCGGAGACCCAGTACTTC. Translation gives CASSLLLAETQYF.

J is TRBJ2-1 and V is TRBV29-1; D is perhaps TRBD2 (6 bases). This CDR3 spans 12 amino acids. Germline V lookup: CDR1 SQVTM, CDR2 ANQGSEA. Trimming took off 7 bases at V and 10 bases at J, with 17 bases between the two ends. The CDR3 reads CSAGGEVGEQFF. In nucleotides, the CDR3 is TGCAGCGCAGGAGGGGAAGTCGGAGAGCAGTTCTTC.

The sample holds many counts of this clonotype. This chain joins TRBV5-6 and TRBJ2-5; no clear D. The CDR3 length is 13 residues. CDR1 is SGHDT, CDR2 YYEEEE, per germline. The V end was cut by 0 bases, the J end by 3 bases, with 6 bases between. The CDR3 region has the DNA TGTGCCAGCAGCTTGGCGGCGGAAGAGACCCAGTACTTC. This codes for CASSLAAEETQYF.

This clonotype has ten or more counts. The J gene is TRBJ2-1, the V gene TRBV7-2; 9 nucleotides match TRBD2. The J segment lost 6 bases and the V segment lost 6 bases, leaving 9 bases of the junction unmatched. The CDR3 has 15 amino acids. CDR1 SGHTA and CDR2 FQGNSA come from the germline V gene. The CDR3 DNA follows: TGTGCCAGCAGGTATAGCGGGGGAGCTACCAATGAGCAGTTCTTC. Translated, it gives CASRYSGGATNEQFF.

This chain links TRBV3-1 with TRBJ1-4; D call uncertain. Trimming took 1 base from V and 0 from J, leaving 12 bases between them. From germline, CDR1 is LGHDT and CDR2 YNNKEL (reference sequence). The CDR3 consists of 17 residues. This chain's CDR3 is CASSQGASAATNEKLFF. The CDR3 coding sequence is TGTGCCAGCAGCCAAGGGGCTTCTGCAGCAACTAATGAAAAACTGTTTTTT.

Many counts were recorded for this clonotype. This chain connects TRBV15 to TRBJ1-1, with a weak D call TRBD1 (6 bases). Between the trimmed V and J ends, which lost 0 bases and 6 bases, there was a span of 11 bases. This CDR3 comprises 14 residues. Germline assignment: CDR1 LNHNV and CDR2 YYDKDF (reference sequence). The CDR3 sequence is CATSRDHREAEAFF. The CDR3, as DNA: TGTGCCACCAGCAGAGATCACAGGGAGGCTGAAGCTTTCTTT.

The V call is TRBV5-4, the J call TRBJ1-1; a weak D match, TRBD1 (5 bases). CDR1 and CDR2 from the germline V gene are SGHNT and YYREEE (reference sequence). The germline V and J ends were trimmed by 0 bases and 2 bases, with 14 bases remaining between them. The CDR3 is 16 residues long. CDR3 sequence reads: CASSLGQGTLNTEAFF. The CDR3 DNA reads TGTGCCAGCAGCTTGGGCCAAGGGACCCTCAACACTGAAGCTTTCTTT.

For this clonotype: A read error is possible here, since a much larger clone lies one base away. V is TRBV5-1 and J is TRBJ2-3; 7 nucleotides agree with TRBD2. Germline CDR1 and CDR2: SGHRS and YFSETQ. The trim removed 0 bases at V and 7 bases at J, leaving 8 bases unmatched. This CDR3 contains 15 residues. The CDR3 sequence: CASSLVLALGHTQYF. CDR3 nucleotide sequence: TGCGCCAGCAGCTTGGTACTAGCGTTGGGACATACGCAGTATTTT.

The J gene is TRBJ2-3, the V gene TRBV25-1; D remains ambiguous. The DNA end is a closer match to TRBJ1-5, so the J assignment may be wrong. The V gene's germline CDR1 is MGHDK and CDR2 SYGVNS. This CDR3 is built from 13 residues. The CDR3 spells CASSGSDTDTQHF. In nucleotides, the CDR3 is TGTGCCAGCAGTGGAAGCGACACAGATACGCAGCATTTT.

The V gene is TRBV20-1, the J gene TRBJ1-5, with a tentative D call TRBD1 (5 bases). Germline V gives CDR1 DFQATT, CDR2 SNEGSKA (reference sequence). The CDR3 loop spans 13 amino acids. Trimming stripped 5 bases from V and 8 bases from J, with 16 bases between. This chain's CDR3 is CSAGQVIGEPQHF. The CDR3 DNA reads TGCAGTGCTGGACAAGTTATAGGTGAGCCCCAGCATTTT.

This clonotype showed up just a few times. CDR3 region: CASSFGTGGAVEKLFF. CDR3 coding DNA: TGTGCCAGCAGCTTCGGGACAGGGGGCGCAGTTGAAAAACTGTTTTTT. This chain connects TRBV7-2 to TRBJ1-4; 12 bases align to TRBD1. With 3 bases clipped from V and 7 bases from J, the junction kept 6 bases outside the gene matches. The germline V gene has CDR1 SGHTA and CDR2 FQGNSA. The CDR3 is made up of 16 amino acids.

Comment on this clonotype: One end of the junction varies from germline; a read error may be responsible. This chain links TRBV4-1 with TRBJ2-7, with 8 bases lining up with TRBD2. CDR3 size: 16 residues. Germline V lookup: CDR1 MGHRA, CDR2 YSYEKL. CDR3 in DNA: TGCGCCAGCAGCCAAGAATTGTCGGGGGGGACCTACGAGCACTACTTC. It is translated as CASSQELSGGTYEHYF.

This clonotype came up a few times. In DNA, the CDR3 is TGTGCCAGCAGCCCTTCCCCAGGGCTGATCTATGGCTACACCTTC. Its translation is CASSPSPGLIYGYTF. The chain recombines TRBV4-2 with TRBJ1-2; tentatively, D is TRBD1 (5 bases). The V gene lost 4 bases and the J gene lost 4 bases, with 16 bases spanning the gap. The germline gives CDR1 LGHNA, CDR2 YNFKEQ. The CDR3 is 15 residues long.

The chain carries TRBV6-6 and TRBJ2-5; D possibly uses TRBD1 or TRBD2 (5 bases each). The CDR3 covers 14 residues. The germline V gene has CDR1 MNHNY and CDR2 SVGAGI (reference sequence). Trimming stripped 11 bases from V and 5 bases from J, with 21 bases between. The CDR3 bases are TGTGCCGGCGATTACGGGGCCCAATGGGAGACCCAGTACTTC. Translated: CAGDYGAQWETQYF.

About this clonotype itself: The junction differs from germline at one of its ends, possibly a read error. The V gene is TRBV7-6, the J gene TRBJ2-5; the match to TRBD2 covers 7 bases. Germline CDR1 reads SGHVS; CDR2 reads FNYEAQ. There are 14 residues in the CDR3. Written as DNA, the CDR3 is TGTGCCAACAGCTCCCCTTCTAGCGGAGAGACCCAGTACTTC. Amino acid sequence: CANSSPSSGETQYF.

This sequence joins TRBV10-3 and TRBJ2-5; D is possibly TRBD1 or TRBD2 (5 bases each). The end of the DNA aligns better with TRBJ2-7, so the J call may be wrong. Germline loops: CDR1 ENHRY, CDR2 SYGVKD. The CDR3 is made up of 16 amino acids. CDR3 nucleotides: TGTGCCATCAGCCGAGGGGCAGGGCCCCTCTCCTACGAGCAGTACTTC. Protein product: CAISRGAGPLSYEQYF.

The V gene is TRBV7-9, the J gene TRBJ1-2, with D hard to call. The length of the CDR3 is 14 residues. V lost 3 bases and J 0 bases, leaving 8 bases between the germline ends. The germline CDR1 and CDR2 sequences are SEHNR and FQNEAQ (reference sequence). CDR3 nucleotides: TGTGCCAGCAGCTTCGGCAGCACTAACTATGGCTACACCTTC. Protein sequence: CASSFGSTNYGYTF.

This clonotype was seen only a few times. This chain joins TRBV7-8 and TRBJ1-4, with D possibly TRBD1 on 6 matching bases. With 3 bases removed from V and 5 bases from J, the gap between germline ends came to 16 bases. Germline CDR1 is SGHVS and CDR2 is FQNEAQ. The CDR3 covers 16 residues. CDR3 amino acids: CASSFPGGQMNEKLFF. The CDR3 DNA follows: TGTGCCAGCAGCTTTCCGGGGGGACAAATGAATGAAAAACTGTTTTTT.

This clonotype occurred a few times. This rearrangement joins TRBV11-1 to TRBJ2-2; D is ambiguous. Per the germline V gene, CDR1 is SGHAT and CDR2 is FQDESV (reference sequence). V lost 3 bases and J lost 6, with 5 bases in between. The CDR3 contains 12 residues. CDR3 sequence reads: CASSFSSGELFF. The CDR3 bases are TGTGCCAGCAGCTTTTCCTCCGGGGAGCTGTTTTTT.

The chain joins TRBV5-1 to TRBJ2-7; the match to TRBD2 covers 9 bases. The V gene's germline CDR1 is SGHRS and CDR2 YFSETQ. Unmatched junction bases numbered 8, after V lost 4 bases and J lost 6 bases. The CDR3 loop spans 14 amino acids. In nucleotides, the CDR3 is TGCGCCAGCAGCCGCAGGACTAGCGCAGGCGAGCAGTACTTC. Amino acid sequence: CASSRRTSAGEQYF.

The chain links TRBV12-3 or TRBV12-4 to TRBJ2-5; no firm D call. The DNA matches TRBJ2-7 better at its end, which makes the J call doubtful. This CDR3 is 13 amino acids long. CDR3 protein: CASSFELYYEQYF. Written as DNA, the CDR3 is TGTGCCAGCAGTTTTGAACTGTACTACGAGCAGTACTTC.

This sequence joins TRBV11-2 and TRBJ1-6; a weak D match, TRBD1 (6 bases). CDR3 size: 14 residues. The V gene lost 2 bases and the J gene lost 6 bases, with 8 bases spanning the gap. Germline V lookup: CDR1 SGHAT, CDR2 FQNNGV. CDR3: CASSLRGINSPLHF. As DNA, the CDR3 is TGTGCCAGCAGCTTAAGGGGGATTAATTCACCCCTCCACTTT.

Note on this clonotype: The junction and the germline gene differ at one end; a read error may be behind it. This rearrangement joins TRBV3-1 to TRBJ2-5; possibly TRBD1 or TRBD2 for D (5 bases each). The CDR3 is made up of 12 amino acids. Germline lookup yields CDR1 LGHDT and CDR2 YNNKEL (reference sequence). CDR3 bases: TGTGCCAGCAGCCGTCAGGGTCTACCGGGGTTCTTC. Residues: CASSRQGLPGFF.

A few counts support this clonotype. Germline and junction disagree at one end, which may indicate a read error. This chain links TRBV19 with TRBJ1-5; 7 bases line up with TRBD1. The CDR3 loop spans 16 amino acids. Germline CDR1 and CDR2: LNHDA and SQIVND (reference sequence). The CDR3 DNA is TGTGCCAGTAGTATAGGGACAGGTTATAGCAATCAGCGCCAGCATTTT. Protein: CASSIGTGYSNQRQHF.

J is TRBJ2-3 and V is TRBV24-1; TRBD2 matches at 9 bases. The CDR3 runs 14 residues. The V and J ends lost 5 bases and 4 bases, in that order; junction bases with no gene match: 3. Germline loops: CDR1 KGHDR, CDR2 SFDVKD. In DNA form, the CDR3 reads TGTGCCACCAGTGGGCGGACTAGCGCAGATACGCAGTATTTT. This codes for CATSGRTSADTQYF.

V gene TRBV4-1 combines with J gene TRBJ2-7; D is uncertain. Trimming removed 6 bases from V and 2 bases from J, with 14 bases in between. Germline lookup yields CDR1 MGHRA and CDR2 YSYEKL. The CDR3 covers 14 residues. Here the CDR3 reads CASSGGIKPYEQYF. The CDR3 region has the DNA TGCGCCAGCAGTGGTGGGATTAAACCCTACGAGCAGTACTTC.